This T cell receptor beta chain originates from a study of T cells in Graves' hyperthyroidism and ophthalmopathy. Study-wide results and caveats: Peripheral blood also featured most of the thyroid clonotypes expanded above 0.001. Onset of ophthalmopathy came a median roughly 6 months after the model predicted it.

The TCR beta CDR3 regions underwent amplification using RNA transcripts as the source. Using the HTBI primer set, a first-round RT-PCR was run on the TCR CDR3. Each CDR3 protein gets one entry after TCRdb re-called the multiplex PCR reads with MiXCR. Of fewer than 750,000 distinct CDR3 sequences in the sample, roughly 14% were seen once. Turning to this clonotype: Its matching antigen is unknown. This may come from a read error, since a much larger clone is one base off.

Reasons for excluding patients were uncontrolled infection, other autoimmune disease, pregnancy or lactation. Cells are PBMCs isolated from about 10 ml of fresh blood. The CDR3 contains 13 residues. Source material: blood. The TCR sequence derives from a woman aged 40 to 49 with Graves' ophthalmopathy. This rearrangement joins TRBV12-3 or TRBV12-4 to TRBJ1-2; D unclear. The CDR3 DNA reads as TGTGCCAGCAGTTTTACCAACAACTATTGCTACACCTTC. It yields the protein CASSFTNNYCYTF.